Shown below are 27 T cell receptor beta chains from a single sample sequenced in a study of OX40 agonist ivuxolimab in advanced cancers. Some clones are missing from TCRdb's copy, which holds only in-frame ones; the method was immunoSEQ multiplex PCR. The repertoire holds tens of thousands of clones, with roughly nine tenths as singletons. The sample here was CD4+ or CD8+ T cells sorted from blood, taken in a trial of the OX40 agonist ivuxolimab. Every receptor here comes from an adult with an advanced solid tumor such as melanoma, head and neck, liver or kidney cancer.

V is TRBV7-6 and J is TRBJ2-3, with TRBD2 as a possible D gene (7 bases). The CDR3 is 15 amino acids. Per the germline V gene, CDR1 is SGHVS and CDR2 is FNYEAQ. The ends were cut back, 8 bases at V and 0 bases at J, with 15 bases in the middle. The CDR3 spells CASGGATLSTDTQYF. The CDR3 DNA reads TGTGCCAGCGGGGGGGCGACCCTTAGCACAGATACGCAGTATTTT. The entire variable domain, with the rest obtained from reference TRBV7-6 and TRBJ2-3, is as follows: GAGVSQSPRYKVTKRGQDVALRCDPISGHVSLYWYRQALGQGPEFLTYFNYEAQQDKSGLPNDRFSAERPEGSISTLTIQRTEQRDSAMYRCASGGATLSTDTQYFGPGTRLTVL.

The V gene is TRBV10-1, the J gene TRBJ2-5; 8 nucleotides align to TRBD1. Looked up from germline, CDR1 is WNHNN and CDR2 is SYGVQD (reference sequence). The CDR3 has 14 residues. Trimming took 6 bases from V and 2 from J; bases not matched to a gene: 5. Here the CDR3 reads CASSPGGLQETQYF. The DNA of the CDR3 is TGCGCCAGCAGCCCAGGGGGCCTGCAAGAGACCCAGTACTTC.

The chain employs TRBV5-6 and TRBJ1-4, with 9 positions matching TRBD1. Germline assignment: CDR1 SGHDT and CDR2 YYEEEE. The CDR3 totals 15 residues. The V and J ends lost 0 bases and 8 bases, in that order; junction bases with no gene match: 5. CDR3 in amino acids: CASSLAGTGFEKLFF. CDR3 coding DNA: TGTGCCAGCAGCTTGGCCGGGACAGGGTTCGAAAAACTGTTTTTT.

The chain carries TRBV29-1 and TRBJ2-3; 8 nucleotides line up with TRBD1. Germline-derived CDR1 and CDR2 are SQVTM and ANQGSEA. Losses at the gene ends were 1 base for V and 5 bases for J; bases not matched to a gene: 2. This CDR3 contains 13 residues. CDR3 sequence reads: CSVEGQGIDTQYF. The CDR3 DNA reads TGCAGCGTTGAAGGACAGGGGATAGATACGCAGTATTTT.

The genes are TRBV4-1 and TRBJ2-3; D is unclear. The CDR3 runs 13 residues. The germline V gene has CDR1 MGHRA and CDR2 YSYEKL. Trimming took 8 bases from V and 2 from J, leaving 11 bases between them. CDR3 nucleotide sequence: TGCGCCAGCGAAGATGGCCTCACAGATACGCAGTATTTT. Residues: CASEDGLTDTQYF.

The CDR3 sequence: CASSSPLQGAGVEQYF. Written as DNA, the CDR3 is TGTGCCAGCAGCTCCCCCTTACAGGGGGCGGGAGTCGAGCAGTACTTC. The chain recombines TRBV7-2 with TRBJ2-7; 9 nucleotides match TRBD1. CDR3 length: 16 amino acids. Trimming at V came to 4 bases and at J to 6 bases, leaving 13 bases not matched to a gene. Germline lookup yields CDR1 SGHTA and CDR2 FQGNSA.

This clone has just a few counts. The chain couples TRBV7-2 to TRBJ1-1; D is undetermined. This CDR3 is built from 14 residues. Trimming took off 1 base at V and 3 bases at J, with 9 bases between the two ends. Germline-derived CDR1 and CDR2 are SGHTA and FQGNSA. The CDR3 loop reads CASSLVEADTEAFF. The CDR3 DNA reads as TGTGCCAGCAGCTTAGTGGAGGCGGACACTGAAGCTTTCTTT.

V and J are TRBV5-1 and TRBJ2-5; a possible D gene is TRBD1 (5 bases). The length of the CDR3 is 14 residues. V was shortened by 5 bases and J by 2 bases, with 13 bases between the two germline ends. The germline V gene encodes CDR1 SGHRS and CDR2 YFSETQ. The DNA of the CDR3 is TGCGCCAGCAGAACTTGGGGCCCACAAGAGACCCAGTACTTC. This encodes CASRTWGPQETQYF.

This clone came up once. The V gene is TRBV2, the J gene TRBJ2-4; 10 nucleotides align to TRBD2. V trimming: 9 bases; J trimming: 6 bases; junction bases outside the gene matches: 2. CDR1 and CDR2 from the germline V gene are SNHLY and FYNNEI. The CDR3 runs to 12 residues. The DNA of the CDR3 is TGTGCCAGTAGACTAGCGGGAAACATTCAGTACTTC. Its translation: CASRLAGNIQYF.

This clone was counted a single time. The V gene is TRBV28, the J gene TRBJ1-2; the D is unclear. The V end was cut by 5 bases, the J end by 5 bases, with 6 bases between. CDR1 is MDHEN, CDR2 SYDVKM, per germline. The CDR3 sequence is 11 residues long. CDR3 region: CASSLAYGYTF. CDR3 bases: TGTGCCAGCAGTCTGGCATATGGCTACACCTTC.

The chain recombines TRBV7-9 with TRBJ1-1; tentative D call: TRBD1 (6 bases). V shed 4 bases and J shed 3 bases, with 9 bases lying between them. This CDR3 contains 13 residues. Germline CDR1 reads SEHNR; CDR2 reads FQNEAQ (reference sequence). CDR3: CASSSRTDTEAFF. DNA for the CDR3: TGTGCCAGCAGCTCCAGGACAGACACTGAAGCTTTCTTT.

The chain recombines TRBV10-2 with TRBJ2-1, with D possibly TRBD1 on 5 matching bases. V lost 4 bases to trimming and J lost 5 bases, with 12 bases between them. The length of the CDR3 is 14 residues. Germline V CDR1 and CDR2: WSHSY, SAAADI. The chain's CDR3 is CASSVPQGHNEQFF. DNA for the CDR3: TGCGCCAGCAGTGTCCCCCAGGGTCACAATGAGCAGTTCTTC.

The chain is built from TRBV5-1 and TRBJ1-1; D is possibly TRBD1 (6 bases). V lost 1 base to trimming and J lost 2 bases, with 12 bases between them. The CDR3 sequence is 15 residues long. The germline V gene encodes CDR1 SGHRS and CDR2 YFSETQ. The CDR3 sequence: CASSLQGQGNTEAFF. CDR3 bases: TGCGCCAGCAGCTTGCAGGGGCAGGGTAACACTGAAGCTTTCTTT.

The chain links TRBV15 to TRBJ1-2; D is uncertain. Germline loops: CDR1 LNHNV, CDR2 YYDKDF (reference sequence). Trimming took 5 bases from V and 3 from J, leaving 13 bases between them. The CDR3 covers 14 residues. The CDR3 bases are TGTGCCACCAGCGGCCTAGTTGCGGACTATGGCTACACCTTC. Translating it yields CATSGLVADYGYTF.

This chain connects TRBV30 to TRBJ1-6; 7 nucleotides align to TRBD1. This CDR3 has 14 amino acids. V lost 5 bases and J lost 0; bases outside the gene matches: 1. Germline CDR1 GTSNPN, CDR2 SVGIG (reference sequence). This chain's CDR3 is CAWSGGSYNSPLHF. DNA of the CDR3: TGTGCCTGGTCAGGGGGCTCCTATAATTCACCCCTCCACTTT.

The chain combines TRBV19 with TRBJ2-1; 8 bases agree with TRBD1. CDR1 is LNHDA, CDR2 SQIVND, per germline (reference sequence). After removal of 5 bases from V and 0 bases from J, the junction contained 6 bases not matched to a gene. The CDR3 sequence is 16 residues long. For the CDR3, the DNA is TGTGCCAGTAGTGTCCGACAGGGGAGCTCCTACAATGAGCAGTTCTTC. Residues: CASSVRQGSSYNEQFF.

V usage is TRBV10-2 and J usage is TRBJ1-1; 7 bases are a match to TRBD1. Germline CDR1 reads WSHSY; CDR2 reads SAAADI. CDR3 length: 15 amino acids. The J segment lost 5 bases and the V segment lost 3 bases, leaving 9 bases of the junction unmatched. The CDR3 reads CASSDRRTGGTEAFF. CDR3 nucleotides: TGCGCCAGCAGTGACCGAAGGACAGGAGGGACTGAAGCTTTCTTT.

V usage is TRBV5-1 and J usage is TRBJ2-3, with a weak D call TRBD2 (7 bases). V lost 2 bases and J 5 bases, leaving 15 bases between the germline ends. The CDR3 has 15 amino acids. From germline, CDR1 is SGHRS and CDR2 YFSETQ. CDR3 bases: TGCGCCAGCAGCTTTCGGGGGGCGCGGGAAGATACGCAGTATTTT. This encodes CASSFRGAREDTQYF.

The chain uses TRBV6-1 and TRBJ2-7, with 10 bases aligning to TRBD1. Germline V gene sequence: CDR1 MNHNS, CDR2 SASEGT. V gave up 7 bases and J gave up 2 bases; unmatched junction bases: 5. This CDR3 has 14 amino acids. CDR3 sequence: CASNPGQGTYEQYF. CDR3 DNA: TGTGCCAGCAATCCGGGACAGGGGACCTACGAGCAGTACTTC.

The chain uses TRBV5-6 and TRBJ2-4; TRBD1 is a possible D gene (6 bases). The V gene lost 4 bases and the J gene lost 8 bases, with 13 bases spanning the gap. The CDR3 covers 13 residues. Germline V lookup: CDR1 SGHDT, CDR2 YYEEEE. This CDR3 reads CASSLRTVDIQYF. For the CDR3, the DNA is TGTGCCAGCAGCCTCCGGACAGTGGACATTCAGTACTTC.

This clone has a handful of counts. The rearrangement joins TRBV27 to TRBJ1-4, with a tentative D call TRBD1 (5 bases). The length of the CDR3 is 14 residues. Germline CDR1 MNHEY, CDR2 SMNVEV (reference sequence). Trimming cost V 3 bases and J 5 bases, with 10 bases left between them. The CDR3 DNA reads as TGTGCCAGCAGTTTCACGGCAGGGAATGAAAAACTGTTTTTT. Its translation is CASSFTAGNEKLFF.

The chain has TRBV6-5 and TRBJ1-2; D not resolved. V lost 2 bases and J lost 0, with 10 bases in between. Germline CDR1 and CDR2: MNHEY and SVGAGI. The CDR3 runs 15 residues. The CDR3 DNA follows: TGTGCCAGCAGTTACGACGGGGTTTCTAACTATGGCTACACCTTC. Its protein product is CASSYDGVSNYGYTF.

The chain links TRBV6-5 to TRBJ1-3; maybe TRBD1 (5 bases). Germline CDR1 is MNHEY and CDR2 is SVGAGI. This CDR3 spans 14 amino acids. V was pared by 0 bases and J by 2 bases, with 5 bases between. The CDR3 region is CASSYSGPGNTIYF. In DNA form, the CDR3 reads TGTGCCAGCAGTTACTCGGGGCCTGGAAACACCATATATTTT.

The gene calls are TRBV28 and TRBJ2-5; 13 bases agree with TRBD2. This CDR3 is 15 amino acids long. CDR1 MDHEN and CDR2 SYDVKM come from the germline V gene. Unmatched junction bases numbered 5, after V lost 6 bases and J lost 4 bases. The CDR3: CASSRTSGGIETQYF. In nucleotides, the CDR3 is TGTGCCAGCAGCCGGACTAGCGGGGGTATAGAGACCCAGTACTTC.

The V gene is TRBV18, the J gene TRBJ2-3; weak D call: TRBD1 (6 bases). The length of the CDR3 is 15 residues. CDR1 is KGHSH and CDR2 is LQKENI in the germline V gene. V lost 3 bases, J lost 1 base, and 11 bases lay in between. The chain's CDR3 is CASSPSRTGTDTQYF. The CDR3 DNA follows: TGTGCCAGCTCACCCTCTCGGACAGGCACAGATACGCAGTATTTT.

The chain has TRBV11-3 and TRBJ2-7; D remains ambiguous. CDR3 length: 14 amino acids. Germline CDR1 is SGHNT and CDR2 is YENEEA. V gave up 3 bases and J gave up 0 bases, with 9 bases separating them. CDR3 in DNA: TGTGCCAGCAGCTTTGGCACGGACTCCTACGAGCAGTACTTC. It encodes CASSFGTDSYEQYF.

The chain is built from TRBV11-2 and TRBJ2-7, with D maybe TRBD1 (5 bases). Germline loops: CDR1 SGHAT, CDR2 FQNNGV. The CDR3 totals 14 residues. V lost 1 base, J lost 4 bases, and 11 bases lay in between. CDR3 sequence reads: CASSLAPQVYEQYF. The CDR3 DNA follows: TGTGCCAGCAGCTTAGCACCACAGGTTTACGAGCAGTACTTC.